The 15 T cell receptor beta chains in this list originate from one sample, sequenced in a study of vaccination effects on CD4 cells after COVID-19. These receptors lack a known antigen. Sequencing was preceded by expansion of antigen-specific CD4+ T cells with viral peptide pools in the ViraFEST assay. When around nine days of culture had elapsed, CD4+ T cells were isolated. The study found no prior SARS-CoV-2 infection in the vaccine recipients, who tested negative for nucleocapsid antibodies. Sequencing was performed with immunoSEQ multiplex PCR; in TCRdb, only in-frame clones are kept and a portion is missing. Of about 52,000 clones in the sample, 79% were seen once. This material consisted of CD4+ T cells from PBMCs cultured with HCoV-OC43 spike peptides, taken before COVID-19 vaccination. The subset: HCoV-OC43 spike overlapping peptide pool stimulation. All receptors derive from a human donor who received a COVID-19 vaccine.

The rearrangement uses TRBV3-1 (or the pseudogene TRBV3-2) and TRBJ1-2; TRBD1 aligns across 7 bases. The ends lost 3 bases at V and 4 bases at J; junction bases unmatched: 2. Per germline, CDR1 LGHDT and CDR2 YNNKEL (reference sequence). This CDR3 spans 13 amino acids. CDR3 protein: CASSHRGVYGYTF. The CDR3 nucleotides read TGTGCCAGCAGCCACAGGGGGGTCTATGGCTACACCTTC.

This clone was seen only a few times. The chain joins TRBV25-1 to TRBJ2-2; no definite D call. CDR1 MGHDK and CDR2 SYGVNS come from the germline V gene. The CDR3 has 12 amino acids. V was shortened by 6 bases and J by 1 base, with 3 bases between the two germline ends. The CDR3 protein is CASRQNTGELFF. DNA of the CDR3: TGTGCCAGCAGACAGAACACCGGGGAGCTGTTTTTT.

CDR3 bases: TGTGCCAGCAGCCAACTAGCGGGGATCGGGGAGCTGTTTTTT. Encoded protein: CASSQLAGIGELFF. The V call is TRBV3-1 (or the pseudogene TRBV3-2), the J call TRBJ2-2, with 9 positions matching TRBD2. Germline V lookup: CDR1 LGHDT, CDR2 YNNKEL (reference sequence). This CDR3 comprises 14 residues. The J segment lost 7 bases and the V segment lost 2 bases, leaving 2 bases of the junction unmatched.

V usage is TRBV2 and J usage is TRBJ2-1; no reliable D call. Germline CDR1 is SNHLY and CDR2 is FYNNEI. CDR3 length: 12 amino acids. The V end lost 6 bases, the J end lost 9 bases, and 12 bases lay between the germline ends. Here the CDR3 reads CASRPRSSEQFF. CDR3 coding DNA: TGTGCCAGCAGACCTAGATCTAGTGAGCAGTTCTTC. Using reference TRBV2 and TRBJ2-1 for the parts outside the CDR3, the full variable domain is EPEVTQTPSHQVTQMGQEVILRCVPISNHLYFYWYRQILGQKVEFLVSFYNNEISEKSEIFDDQFSVERPDGSNFTLKIRSTKLEDSAMYFCASRPRSSEQFFGPGTRLTVL.

The J gene is TRBJ2-1, the V gene TRBV28; D not certain. With 6 bases removed from V and 4 bases from J, the gap between germline ends came to 10 bases. Per the germline V gene, CDR1 is MDHEN and CDR2 is SYDVKM. The CDR3 extends over 13 amino acids. The CDR3 loop reads CASRTVIYNEQFF. The CDR3, as DNA: TGTGCCAGCAGGACGGTAATTTACAATGAGCAGTTCTTC.

V gene TRBV7-3 combines with J gene TRBJ2-3; D uncertain. Trimming shortened V by 4 bases and J by 7 bases, and 21 bases separated the two germline ends. This CDR3 has 16 amino acids. Germline V gives CDR1 SGHTA, CDR2 FQGTGA. CDR3 amino acids: CASSSGLEGLGNTQYF. DNA for the CDR3: TGTGCCAGCAGCTCTGGTCTCGAAGGCCTTGGAAATACGCAGTATTTT.

The CDR3 sequence: CASSLKVENTQYF. The CDR3 DNA follows: TGTGCCAGCAGCTTAAAGGTGGAAAATACGCAGTATTTT. V usage is TRBV7-2 and J usage is TRBJ2-3; D is unresolved. CDR3 size: 13 residues. The germline gives CDR1 SGHTA, CDR2 FQGNSA. V shed 2 bases and J shed 7 bases, with 10 bases lying between them.

The CDR3 DNA reads as TGTGCCAGCTCACTCGTGCTAGCGACCTACAATGAGCAGTTCTTC. Encoded protein: CASSLVLATYNEQFF. This chain connects TRBV18 to TRBJ2-1; D is perhaps TRBD2 (6 bases). The CDR3 spans 15 residues. Germline CDR1 is KGHSH and CDR2 is LQKENI. The V end lost 4 bases, the J end lost 2 bases, and 12 bases lay between the germline ends.

The chain carries TRBV10-2 and TRBJ2-7; 11 positions agree with TRBD2. CDR3 length: 15 amino acids. With 5 bases clipped from V and 0 bases from J, the junction kept 3 bases outside the gene matches. Germline V gene sequence: CDR1 WSHSY, CDR2 SAAADI. CDR3 coding DNA: TGCGCCAGCAGTCTGACTAGCGGGGCCTCCTACGAGCAGTACGTC. Translated: CASSLTSGASYEQYV.

The chain employs TRBV6-2 or TRBV6-3 and TRBJ2-7, with no clear D. The CDR3 is 13 amino acids. With 0 bases removed from V and 3 bases from J, the gap between germline ends came to 6 bases. Germline CDR1 and CDR2: MNHEY and SVGEGT. The CDR3 coding sequence is TGTGCCAGCAGTTACTCGATACGCTACGAGCAGTACGTC. This encodes CASSYSIRYEQYV.

This chain uses TRBV24-1 with TRBJ2-1; 15 positions agree with TRBD2. The junction had 6 bases not matched to a gene; V was cut back by 7 bases and J by 9 bases. This CDR3 comprises 15 residues. In germline, CDR1 is KGHDR, CDR2 SFDVKD. The CDR3 nucleotides are TGTGCCACCAGCAGGACTAGCGGGGGGGCGGTTGAGCAGTTCTTC. Translating gives CATSRTSGGAVEQFF.

This chain uses TRBV30 with TRBJ2-5; D gene uncertain. Germline assignment: CDR1 GTSNPN and CDR2 SVGIG (reference sequence). The CDR3 is 15 residues long. The germline V and J ends were trimmed by 0 bases and 7 bases, with 18 bases remaining between them. The CDR3 here is CAWSVRNGLSGTQYF. In DNA, the CDR3 is TGTGCCTGGAGTGTACGAAATGGCCTTTCGGGGACCCAGTACTTC.

The rearrangement links TRBV12-2 to TRBJ1-6; the table's D gene call, TRBD1, was not cross checked with the DNA. TRBV12-2 is annotated as a pseudogene. CDR3 length: 18 residues. This CDR3 is CASRLPPGESSYNSPLHF. In nucleotides, the CDR3 is TGTGCAAGTCGCTTGCCCCCAGGTGAGAGCTCCTATAATTCACCCCTCCACTTT.

This clone was observed a single time. The chain uses TRBV20-1 and TRBJ1-1; no clear D gene. The CDR3 spans 11 residues. Trimming took 6 bases from V and 1 from J, leaving 6 bases between them. The germline gives CDR1 DFQATT, CDR2 SNEGSKA (reference sequence). The CDR3 loop is CSASRNTEAFF. For the CDR3, the DNA is TGCAGTGCCTCAAGGAACACTGAAGCTTTCTTT.

The rearrangement joins TRBV18 to TRBJ1-2, with D hard to call. V was shortened by 3 bases and J by 4 bases, with 12 bases between the two germline ends. Germline values: CDR1 KGHSH, CDR2 LQKENI. The CDR3 loop spans 14 amino acids. The CDR3 coding sequence is TGTGCCAGCTCACCCGGATCGGGGTCCTATGGCTACACCTTC. This gives the protein CASSPGSGSYGYTF.